This passage covers 28 T cell receptor beta chains from one sample sequenced in a study of blood T cells in healthy people across ages. The second PCR ran 7 to 11 cycles with a sample-barcoded 5' primer and J-beta primers. MiXCR, run by TCRdb on the 5' RACE reads, gives a single entry per CDR3 protein. There are about 1,400,000 distinct CDR3 sequences in the sample; around 39% occur only once, and under 8% lies in the top ten. The material sequenced was blood. All receptors come from a woman aged 18 to 35 in good health.

J is TRBJ2-1 and V is TRBV6-4; 9 nucleotides agree with TRBD1. The CDR3 is 16 residues long. Germline V CDR1 and CDR2: MRHNA, SNTAGT. Trimming removed 6 bases from V and 1 base from J; junction bases left unmatched: 7. CDR3 coding DNA: TGTGCCAGCAGCCCCTCGGGACAGGGTTCCTACAATGAGCAGTTCTTC. Translation: CASSPSGQGSYNEQFF.

The rearrangement links TRBV7-8 to TRBJ2-1; TRBD2 agrees at 9 bases. Germline values: CDR1 SGHVS, CDR2 FQNEAQ. V trimming: 3 bases; J trimming: 6 bases; junction bases outside the gene matches: 15. This CDR3 has 18 amino acids. CDR3 sequence: CASSFFKLSSGIVNEQFF. The CDR3 region has the DNA TGTGCCAGCAGCTTTTTCAAACTTTCTAGCGGGATTGTCAATGAGCAGTTCTTC.

This clonotype was detected only a few times. The V call is TRBV5-5, the J call TRBJ1-2; D is undetermined. V lost 1 base and J lost 3, with 7 bases in between. The CDR3 has 13 amino acids. Looked up from germline, CDR1 is SGHKS and CDR2 is YYEKEE (reference sequence). CDR3 sequence reads: CASSLTDDYGYTF. CDR3 nucleotide sequence: TGTGCCAGCAGCTTGACGGACGACTATGGCTACACCTTC.

V is TRBV20-1 and J is TRBJ1-5; D not resolved. The length of the CDR3 is 16 residues. Germline values: CDR1 DFQATT, CDR2 SNEGSKA (reference sequence). The germline V and J ends were trimmed by 0 bases and 0 bases, with 12 bases remaining between them. As DNA, the CDR3 is TGCAGTGCTAGAGATCCTGGATTTAATAGCAATCAGCCCCAGCATTTT. Translating it yields CSARDPGFNSNQPQHF.

The count of this clonotype is one. V and J are TRBV7-7 and TRBJ2-1; 16 bases line up with TRBD2. This CDR3 contains 16 residues. Trimming removed 6 bases from V and 7 bases from J; junction bases left unmatched: 6. Per the germline V gene, CDR1 is SSHAT and CDR2 is FNYEAQ (reference sequence). CDR3 coding DNA: TGTGCCAGCAGTTCGGGACTAGCGGGAGGGAAGAATGAGCAGTTCTTC. Its protein is CASSSGLAGGKNEQFF.

This chain uses TRBV4-2 with TRBJ2-1, with 12 bases lining up with TRBD2. V dropped 3 bases and J dropped 2; count of bases not matched to a gene: 2. The CDR3 contains 16 residues. Germline V CDR1 and CDR2: LGHNA, YNFKEQ. The CDR3 sequence: CASSQRTSGAYNEQFF. The DNA of the CDR3 is TGTGCCAGCAGCCAGCGGACTAGCGGGGCCTACAATGAGCAGTTCTTC.

The chain's CDR3 is CSVASQGALYNEQFF. CDR3 DNA sequence: TGCAGCGTTGCATCCCAGGGGGCCCTCTACAATGAGCAGTTCTTC. V usage is TRBV29-1 and J usage is TRBJ2-1, with 8 bases fitting TRBD1. The CDR3 totals 15 residues. In germline, CDR1 is SQVTM, CDR2 ANQGSEA. J gave up 3 bases and V 4 bases, and 8 bases lay outside the gene matches.

This chain links TRBV5-1 with TRBJ1-3, with D possibly being TRBD1 (5 bases). Germline values: CDR1 SGHRS, CDR2 YFSETQ. The CDR3 is 15 residues long. The germline V and J ends were trimmed by 2 bases and 0 bases, with 9 bases remaining between them. CDR3 nucleotides: TGCGCCAGCAGCTTAGGGGCAGACTCTGGAAACACCATATATTTT. As protein: CASSLGADSGNTIYF.

V gene TRBV28 combines with J gene TRBJ2-4; 7 bases match TRBD2. Losses at the gene ends were 5 bases for V and 0 bases for J; bases not matched to a gene: 7. This CDR3 has 16 amino acids. Germline loops: CDR1 MDHEN, CDR2 SYDVKM. CDR3 DNA: TGTGCCAGCAGTGGGGCGGGGGATCTAGCCAAAAACATTCAGTACTTC. This sequence encodes CASSGAGDLAKNIQYF.

This clonotype was seen only a few times. CDR3 protein: CASKPTPGVKNIQYF. CDR3 coding DNA: TGTGCCAGCAAACCAACCCCAGGGGTCAAAAACATTCAGTACTTC. This chain joins TRBV6-7 and TRBJ2-4, with D tentatively TRBD1 (6 bases). TRBV6-7 is treated as an ORF (open reading frame) with a function not yet certain. Trimming pared 7 bases from V and 3 bases from J, leaving 16 bases between. The CDR3 has 15 residues.

This rearrangement joins TRBV12-3 or TRBV12-4 to TRBJ2-1; no firm D call. The length of the CDR3 is 17 residues. Between the trimmed V and J ends, which lost 3 bases and 13 bases, there was a span of 28 bases. The DNA of the CDR3 is TGTGCCAGCAGTTTTGGTGGGCGAGGTCTGCCACAAGAGGCCCAGTTCTTC. This gives the protein CASSFGGRGLPQEAQFF.

The table lists this clonotype with a count of one. Relative to the germline gene, one junction end is altered; a read error may explain this. V gene TRBV30 combines with J gene TRBJ1-2; D possibly corresponds to TRBD1 (5 bases). Per the germline V gene, CDR1 is GTSNPN and CDR2 is SVGIG (reference sequence). This CDR3 comprises 14 residues. CDR3 sequence reads: CAWSVGNGGSGYAF. DNA for the CDR3: TGTGCCTGGAGTGTAGGAAACGGGGGTTCGGGCTACGCCTTC.

This chain uses TRBV5-4 with TRBJ2-5; D might be TRBD2 (5 bases). This CDR3 has 14 amino acids. Trimming took 0 bases from V and 5 from J, leaving 11 bases between them. Looked up from germline, CDR1 is SGHNT and CDR2 is YYREEE (reference sequence). The CDR3 region is CASSLVEQRETQYF. The CDR3 region has the DNA TGTGCCAGCAGCTTGGTCGAACAGCGGGAGACCCAGTACTTC.

About this clonotype itself: One junction end does not reproduce the germline sequence, and a read error may be involved. CDR3 in amino acids: CASSYGQVDERFF. CDR3 coding DNA: TGTGCCAGCAGCTACGGTCAGGTCGATGAGCGGTTCTTC. The rearrangement links TRBV6-5 to TRBJ2-1, with D uncertain. Germline CDR1 is MNHEY and CDR2 is SVGAGI. The CDR3 is 13 residues long.

This chain joins TRBV2 and TRBJ2-1; 7 bases match TRBD1. V shed 3 bases, J shed 5 bases, and the junction held 10 bases outside the gene matches. The CDR3 totals 16 residues. Germline values: CDR1 SNHLY, CDR2 FYNNEI. The CDR3 reads CASSETGSDNHNEQFF. CDR3 bases: TGTGCCAGCAGTGAGACAGGGAGTGACAACCACAATGAGCAGTTCTTC.

The V and J genes are TRBV7-9 and TRBJ1-4; 9 bases fit TRBD1. The CDR3 is 14 residues long. The germline V gene encodes CDR1 SEHNR and CDR2 FQNEAQ (reference sequence). Trimming took 5 bases from V and 8 from J; bases not matched to a gene: 6. In DNA, the CDR3 is TGTGCCAGCAGCCCGCGGACAGGGGAAGAAAAACTGTTTTTT. Protein product: CASSPRTGEEKLFF.

This clonotype was found many times. The chain uses TRBV28 and TRBJ2-1; either TRBD1 or TRBD2 may fit D (5 bases each). The CDR3 has 18 amino acids. Germline CDR1 MDHEN, CDR2 SYDVKM. The V and J ends lost 5 bases and 4 bases respectively, with 24 bases between them. In DNA form, the CDR3 reads TGTGCCAGCAGTCCCGCAGGGACGAGACGAAGGGCTTACAATGAGCAGTTCTTC. Its protein product is CASSPAGTRRRAYNEQFF.

V usage is TRBV5-1 and J usage is TRBJ2-1; tentative D call: TRBD1 (5 bases). CDR3 length: 12 residues. Between the trimmed V and J ends, which lost 5 bases and 9 bases, there was a span of 12 bases. The germline CDR1 and CDR2 sequences are SGHRS and YFSETQ. CDR3 in DNA: TGCGCCAGCAGTTCCGGCCAGGGTGAGCAGTTCTTC. This encodes CASSSGQGEQFF.

This clonotype has a single count. The chain links TRBV11-2 to TRBJ2-1; 11 nucleotides line up with TRBD2. The CDR3 totals 15 residues. Germline trimming cut 5 bases from V and 6 bases from J; bases unmatched to any gene: 6. Germline-derived CDR1 and CDR2 are SGHAT and FQNNGV. The CDR3 sequence is CASSPPGTSGNEQFF. The CDR3 DNA is TGTGCCAGCAGCCCACCCGGGACTAGCGGCAATGAGCAGTTCTTC.

The DNA of the CDR3 is TGTGCTAGTGGTCTGGGACAGGCTACGGCAGAAGCTTTCTTT. Translating gives CASGLGQATAEAFF. The gene calls are TRBV12-5 and TRBJ1-1; TRBD1 agrees at 8 bases. V was pared by 5 bases and J by 8 bases, with 10 bases of the junction left unmatched. The length of the CDR3 is 14 residues. Germline V gene data show CDR1 as LGHNT and CDR2 as FRNRAP.

The sample holds a few counts of this clonotype. The J gene is TRBJ2-3, the V gene TRBV21-1; the D call TRBD2 from the table was never checked on the DNA. TRBV21-1 is tagged as a pseudogene. The CDR3 runs to 13 residues. The CDR3 region is CASTLQGQDTQYF. The CDR3 nucleotides read TGTGCCAGCACCCTCCAGGGGCAAGATACGCAGTATTTT.

Worth noting for this clonotype: A read error may be the cause here, since a much bigger clone is one base away. The genes are TRBV29-1 and TRBJ2-7, with D hard to call. CDR3 length: 12 residues. Germline lookup yields CDR1 SQVTM and CDR2 ANQGSEA. CDR3 amino acids: CSVEEDGSEQYF. CDR3 DNA: TGCAGCGTCGAAGAGGACGGATCCGAGCAGTACTTC.

CDR3 sequence reads: CASSVAVTGAGETQYF. The CDR3 coding sequence is TGTGCCAGCAGCGTAGCGGTGACAGGGGCCGGGGAGACCCAGTACTTC. V usage is TRBV9 and J usage is TRBJ2-5; 8 bases map to TRBD1. In germline, CDR1 is SGDLS, CDR2 YYNGEE. Trimming at V came to 0 bases and at J to 5 bases, leaving 9 bases not matched to a gene. This CDR3 has 16 amino acids.

The chain couples TRBV27 to TRBJ2-7; D remains ambiguous. With the DNA end fitting TRBJ2-5 better, the J assignment may be wrong. Germline V gene lookup returns CDR1 MNHEY and CDR2 SMNVEV (reference sequence). The CDR3 is 12 residues long. CDR3 nucleotides: TGTGCCATCGTACGGGTCGACGAGACCCAGTACTTC. This codes for CAIVRVDETQYF.

This clonotype was seen a few times. V and J are TRBV25-1 and TRBJ2-1; 8 bases agree with TRBD1. The CDR3 is 13 residues long. After removal of 8 bases from V and 8 bases from J, the junction contained 8 bases not matched to a gene. Germline assignment: CDR1 MGHDK and CDR2 SYGVNS. The CDR3 sequence is CASGGQVMHEQFF. The CDR3 DNA reads TGTGCCAGCGGGGGACAGGTTATGCATGAGCAGTTCTTC. Looking up the rest from reference TRBV25-1 and TRBJ2-1 gives the full variable domain: EADIYQTPRYLVIGTGKKITLECSQTMGHDKMYWYQQDPGMELHLIHYSYGVNSTEKGDLSSESTVSRIRTEHFPLTLESARPSHTSQYLCASGGQVMHEQFFGPGTRLTVL.

This clonotype showed up just a few times. The chain carries TRBV20-1 and TRBJ2-7, with D perhaps matching TRBD1 (6 bases). The CDR3 spans 14 residues. The V and J ends lost 0 bases and 2 bases respectively, with 11 bases between them. The germline V gene encodes CDR1 DFQATT and CDR2 SNEGSKA (reference sequence). The CDR3 spells CSARDPDRPYEQYF. Here the CDR3 DNA reads TGCAGTGCTAGAGATCCGGACAGACCCTACGAGCAGTACTTC.

This clonotype appeared a few times. The CDR3 loop reads CASSFSTGNYGYTF. As DNA, the CDR3 is TGTGCCAGCAGCTTTAGTACAGGGAATTATGGCTACACCTTC. This sequence joins TRBV7-9 and TRBJ1-2; tentative D call: TRBD1 (6 bases). Trimming pared 3 bases from V and 5 bases from J, leaving 13 bases between. The V gene's germline CDR1 is SEHNR and CDR2 FQNEAQ (reference sequence). The length of the CDR3 is 14 residues.

V is TRBV6-2 or TRBV6-3 and J is TRBJ2-5; 9 nucleotides line up with TRBD2. The DNA end lines up better with TRBJ2-7; the J call may be wrong. CDR3 size: 15 residues. Looked up from germline, CDR1 is MNHEY and CDR2 is SVGEGT. CDR3 sequence reads: CASSYSGSLVYEQYF. In nucleotides, the CDR3 is TGTGCCAGCAGTTATAGCGGGAGTCTGGTCTACGAGCAGTACTTC.